The rows below give T cell receptor beta chains drawn from one sample of a study of blood T cell repertoires in COVID-19. The protocol was immunoSEQ multiplex PCR, while the TCRdb copy is restricted to in-frame clones and leaves out a portion. Among roughly 100,000 clones, around nine tenths were seen once, and the ten largest hold about 3.2%. Sequencing was carried out using peripheral blood. These receptors all come from a woman between 65 and 79 years old with acute or convalescent COVID-19. CDR3s include the opening cysteine and the closing phenylalanine or tryptophan. D genes are given only for firm matches. Clone size is stated in some rows and not others, as once, few, many or a class when expanded.

TRBJ1-2 | TRBV28 | TRBD1 | once | TGTGCCAGCAGTTTCCCGGGACAGACATATGGCTACACCTTC | CASSFPGQTYGYTF
TRBJ1-3 | TRBV5-4 | - | - | TGTGCCAGCAGCTTGGGGCCCCCGACAGGACCCACTGGAAACACCATATATTTT | CASSLGPPTGPTGNTIYF
TRBJ2-5 | TRBV5-1 | - | - | TGCGCCAGCAGCTTGGAAAGCGAGACCCAGTACTTC | CASSLESETQYF
TRBJ2-7 | TRBV28 | TRBD2 | - | TGTGCCAGCAGTTTATTGAGCGGGAGTGGAAACGAGCAGTACTTC | CASSLLSGSGNEQYF
TRBJ1-5 | TRBV5-3 | - | - | TGTGCCAGATCCGACAGCAGCAATCAGCCCCAGCATTTT | CARSDSSNQPQHF
TRBJ1-3 | TRBV27 | - | - | TGTGCCAGCAGTCTAGCCGGGGGCTCTGGAAACACCATATATTTT | CASSLAGGSGNTIYF
TRBJ1-2 | TRBV18 | - | - | TGTGCCAGCTCACCCGCCACTTCAGGGGCTTTGGATGGCTACACCTTC | CASSPATSGALDGYTF
TRBJ2-1 | TRBV3-1/TRBV3-2 | TRBD2 | - | TGTGCCAGCAGCACGGGACTAGCGGGACGTGAGTTCTTC | CASSTGLAGREFF
TRBJ2-6 | TRBV18 | TRBD1 | - | TGTGCCAGCTCTCAGGGACAGTTTCCATCTGGGGCCAACGTCCTGACTTTC | CASSQGQFPSGANVLTF
TRBJ1-2 | TRBV3-1/TRBV3-2 | TRBD1 | once | TGTGCCAGCAGCTACGGACAGGGGATTAACTATGGCTACACCTTC | CASSYGQGINYGYTF
TRBJ2-1 | TRBV3-1/TRBV3-2 | TRBD2 | - | TGTGCCAGCAGCCCGACTAGCGGCAGCCGCCATGAGCAGTTCTTC | CASSPTSGSRHEQFF
TRBJ1-1 | TRBV7-7 | - | once | TGTGCCAGCAGCCCGGCCCTGACGCGAGGTTGGACTGAAGCTTTCTTT | CASSPALTRGWTEAFF
TRBJ1-4 | TRBV25-1 | - | - | TGTGCCAGCAGTGACCGCCAGGGCAATGAAAAACTGTTTTTT | CASSDRQGNEKLFF
TRBJ2-1 | TRBV6-5 | - | - | TGTGCCAGCAACCCTGCGGGGTACAACAATGAGCAGTTCTTC | CASNPAGYNNEQFF
TRBJ2-3 | TRBV4-1 | - | once | TGCGCCAGCAGCCAAGACCGGGGGAGCTCTAGCACAGATACGCAGTATTTT | CASSQDRGSSSTDTQYF
TRBJ1-1 | TRBV30 | - | once | TGTGCCTGGATCGGTCCCTCGGAGTGGGGGGGGACTGAAGCTTTCTTT | CAWIGPSEWGGTEAFF
TRBJ2-7 | TRBV10-2 | TRBD1 | - | TGCGCCAGCAGTGCGCTGCCCGGGACAGGGGAGTACGAGCAGTACTTC | CASSALPGTGEYEQYF
TRBJ2-3 | TRBV2 | - | - | TGTGCCAGCATATTAGGAGTCCTCAGCACAGATACGCAGTATTTT | CASILGVLSTDTQYF
TRBJ1-5 | TRBV6-2/TRBV6-3 | TRBD1 | - | TGTGCCAGCAGTCCCGGATCGACAGGGGTTGGCAATCAGCCCCAGCATTTT | CASSPGSTGVGNQPQHF
TRBJ1-1 | TRBV20-1 | TRBD1 | - | TGCAGTGCTAGTCCAGGGGGCATCTTCATGAACACTGAAGCTTTCTTT | CSASPGGIFMNTEAFF
TRBJ2-1 | TRBV7-2 | - | - | TGTGCCAGCAGCCTTAGCCGGTTCCTCCAGGGGAACAATGAGCAGTTCTTC | CASSLSRFLQGNNEQFF
TRBJ1-6 | TRBV5-1 | TRBD1 | few | TGCGCCAGCAGCGACACAGGGGTGGGGAGATCTAATTCACCCCTCCACTTT | CASSDTGVGRSNSPLHF
TRBJ2-3 | TRBV28 | TRBD1 | once | TGTGCCAGCATCGGACAGGGGACTTGGTATACGCAGTATTTT | CASIGQGTWYTQYF
TRBJ1-1 | TRBV19 | TRBD1 | - | TGTGCCAGTAGTATCGGAGGGGGCGTCGACACTGAAGCTTTCTTT | CASSIGGGVDTEAFF
TRBJ2-7 | TRBV15 | TRBD2 | - | TGTGCCACCAGCAGAGAAGTCAGGGAGGGCTACGAGCAGTACTTC | CATSREVREGYEQYF
TRBJ1-4 | TRBV5-6 | TRBD1 | - | TGTGCCAGCAGCGGGCCGGGACAGCCTAATGAAAAACTGTTTTTT | CASSGPGQPNEKLFF
TRBJ1-1 | TRBV28 | - | - | TGTGCCAGCAGTTTAAACTTTGGAGTGACAGCTAATGAAGCTTTCTTT | CASSLNFGVTANEAFF
TRBJ1-5 | TRBV6-1 | - | once | TGTGCCAGCAGTGAAGCGGGCGCGGGAAATCAGCCCCAGCATTTT | CASSEAGAGNQPQHF
TRBJ1-1 | TRBV5-4 | TRBD1 | - | TGTGCCAGCAGCTTGGCCCTACAGGGGGCGGGCACTGAAGCTTTCTTT | CASSLALQGAGTEAFF
TRBJ2-1 | TRBV29-1 | TRBD2 | - | TGCAGCGTTGTACTAGCGGGGGAGCAGTTCTTC | CSVVLAGEQFF
TRBJ2-1 | TRBV11-1 | - | once | TGTGCCAGCAGCCCCCGACTGGCGGCCTACAATGAGCAGTTCTTC | CASSPRLAAYNEQFF
TRBJ2-5 | TRBV6-6 | - | - | TGTGCCAGCAGTTACCCCAATGGGGCTAAAGAGACCCAGTACTTC | CASSYPNGAKETQYF
TRBJ2-1 | TRBV3-1/TRBV3-2 | TRBD2 | - | TGTGCCAGCAGCCCGCGGGGGGGCCGGTCGAATGAGCAGTTCTTC | CASSPRGGRSNEQFF
TRBJ2-2 | TRBV4-2 | - | - | TGTGCCAGCAGCCAAGCCCAGGCTAGCCTCTCCGGGGAGCTGTTTTTT | CASSQAQASLSGELFF
TRBJ1-1 | TRBV18 | TRBD1 | - | TGTGCCAGCTCACCCGGGACAGGGTCGAGGGACACTGAAGCTTTCTTT | CASSPGTGSRDTEAFF
TRBJ1-2 | TRBV11-1 | - | - | TGTGCCAGCAGCTCAACGACAGCTAACTATGGCTACACCTTC | CASSSTTANYGYTF
TRBJ2-6 | TRBV10-3 | - | few | TGTGCCATCAGTGAGACGGGAAACTCTGGGGCCAACGTCCTGACTTTC | CAISETGNSGANVLTF
TRBJ2-2 | TRBV19 | - | - | TGTGCCAGTAGTATGAGGGTGGGCGGGGAGCTGTTTTTT | CASSMRVGGELFF
TRBJ1-3 | TRBV18 | TRBD1 | - | TGTGCCAGCTCACCCAGGGACAGAACTGTAAACACCATATATTTT | CASSPRDRTVNTIYF
TRBJ2-6 | TRBV28 | - | - | TGTGCCAGCAGTTCCCCCTCAGGTGGGGCCAACGTCCTGACTTTC | CASSSPSGGANVLTF
TRBJ1-1 | TRBV6-5 | - | - | TGTGCCAGCAGTTATCGAGCGAACACTGAAGCTTTCTTT | CASSYRANTEAFF
TRBJ1-5 | TRBV2 | - | - | TGTGCCAGCAGTGAGGGGGCCACGGCAGGCGGGCCCCAGCATTTT | CASSEGATAGGPQHF
TRBJ2-3 | TRBV18 | TRBD2 | - | TGTGCCAGCTCACCACAACGGGGGGGCACAGATACGCAGTATTTT | CASSPQRGGTDTQYF
TRBJ1-5 | TRBV5-1 | - | - | TGCGCCAGCAGCTTGGTAACAGGGCGTCAGCCCCAGCATTTT | CASSLVTGRQPQHF
TRBJ2-1 | TRBV5-6 | TRBD1 | - | TGTGCCAGCAGTTTCCTACCACCCGGGACAGGGGACAATGAGCAGTTCTTC | CASSFLPPGTGDNEQFF
TRBJ2-5 | TRBV7-2 | TRBD2 | - | TGTGCCAGCAGCTTAGCTGGGGGGGTCTTTCGGGAGACCCAGTACTTC | CASSLAGGVFRETQYF
TRBJ2-3 | TRBV18 | - | - | TGTGCCAGCTCAGCCCTTAGCGGAAGCACAGATACGCAGTATTTT | CASSALSGSTDTQYF
TRBJ2-1 | TRBV6-4 | - | once | TGTGCCAGCAGTGTGGCTGGTCATGAGCAGTTCTTC | CASSVAGHEQFF
TRBJ2-1 | TRBV28 | TRBD2 | - | TGTGCCAGTAGCGGGCCAAGCTCCTACAATGAGCAGTTCTTC | CASSGPSSYNEQFF
TRBJ2-3 | TRBV28 | TRBD1 | - | TGTGCCAGCAGTGCTCCGGGACAGGGAACAGATACGCAGTATTTT | CASSAPGQGTDTQYF
TRBJ2-5 | TRBV27 | - | - | TGTGCCAGCAGTGGCCCAAGTGGAGAGACCCAGTACTTC | CASSGPSGETQYF
TRBJ1-2 | TRBV4-1 | TRBD1 | - | TGCGCCAGCAGCTATACCCGGGACAGAGAATTATATGGCTACACCTTC | CASSYTRDRELYGYTF